These 20 T cell receptor beta chains were sequenced from one sample in a study of T cell responses to AZD1222 COVID-19 vaccine. The data were produced by immunoSEQ multiplex PCR, yet TCRdb's version contains in-frame clones alone and is incomplete. The sample includes fewer than 100,000 clones, about 90% of them seen just once. Here the sequenced sample was peripheral blood, taken on day 0 of AZD1222 vaccination. Every receptor here comes from an adult in good health.

The chain carries TRBV4-2 and TRBJ2-3, with TRBD1 as a possible D gene (5 bases). The CDR3 is 15 residues long. The V gene's germline CDR1 is LGHNA and CDR2 YNFKEQ. The germline V and J ends were trimmed by 0 bases and 8 bases, with 15 bases remaining between them. The CDR3 sequence: CASSQEGQGGVTQYF. CDR3 sequence (DNA): TGTGCCAGCAGCCAAGAAGGGCAGGGTGGTGTTACGCAGTATTTT.

This chain connects TRBV4-3 to TRBJ2-7; 7 bases are shared with TRBD1. Germline assignment: CDR1 LGHNA and CDR2 YSLEER. The CDR3 is made up of 14 amino acids. V dropped 1 base and J dropped 3; count of bases not matched to a gene: 3. The CDR3 sequence is CASSQGTGDYEQYF. In DNA, the CDR3 is TGCGCCAGCAGCCAAGGGACAGGCGACTACGAGCAGTACTTC.

As to this clone: An end of the junction does not agree with germline; a read error may underlie this. The chain recombines TRBV3-1 (or the pseudogene TRBV3-2) with TRBJ2-2, with D uncertain. The CDR3 is 14 residues long. CDR1 and CDR2 from the germline V gene are LGHDT and YNNKEL (reference sequence). This chain's CDR3 is CASGFLERTAELFF. The DNA of the CDR3 is TGTGCCAGCGGGTTTTTGGAAAGGACCGCGGAGCTGTTTTTT.

The chain links TRBV4-1 to TRBJ2-7, with D possibly matching TRBD1 (6 bases). Germline CDR1 MGHRA, CDR2 YSYEKL. Trimming shortened V by 0 bases and J by 5 bases, and 11 bases separated the two germline ends. This CDR3 comprises 14 residues. CDR3 amino acids: CASSQERTAHEQYF. The CDR3 DNA reads TGCGCCAGCAGCCAAGAAAGGACAGCCCACGAGCAGTACTTC.

The chain joins TRBV25-1 to TRBJ1-6; maybe TRBD1 (6 bases). CDR1 MGHDK and CDR2 SYGVNS come from the germline V gene. V was cut by 3 bases and J by 10 bases, with 19 bases left in between. The CDR3 runs 16 residues. The CDR3 here is CASSDTQGGNRSPLHF. The CDR3 DNA reads TGTGCCAGCAGTGACACACAGGGCGGGAATCGGTCACCCCTCCACTTT.

The chain's CDR3 is CASSPGRSNQPQHF. As DNA, the CDR3 is TGTGCCAGCAGCCCCGGGCGGAGCAATCAGCCCCAGCATTTT. The chain joins TRBV7-2 to TRBJ1-5; no definite D call. Germline V CDR1 and CDR2: SGHTA, FQGNSA. This CDR3 region has 14 residues. Trimming left V 5 bases short and J 1 base short, with 9 bases between.

This clone was detected only once. The rearrangement links TRBV9 to TRBJ2-2; either TRBD1 or TRBD2 may fit D (6 bases each). V was shortened by 4 bases and J by 1 base, with 14 bases between the two germline ends. This CDR3 is built from 16 residues. The germline V gene encodes CDR1 SGDLS and CDR2 YYNGEE. The CDR3: CASSTRGLLNTGELFF. DNA for the CDR3: TGTGCCAGCAGCACCCGGGGGCTACTGAACACCGGGGAGCTGTTTTTT.

This clone is judged large. This sequence joins TRBV7-8 and TRBJ2-1; the match to TRBD2 covers 8 bases. The germline V gene has CDR1 SGHVS and CDR2 FQNEAQ. The J segment lost 5 bases and the V segment lost 1 base, leaving 13 bases of the junction unmatched. CDR3 size: 18 residues. The CDR3 DNA sequence: TGTGCCAGCAGCTTAGGCCAGGCAAGCCGGGGGGGGAACAATGAGCAGTTCTTC. Amino acid sequence: CASSLGQASRGGNNEQFF.

This sequence joins TRBV27 and TRBJ2-1; a possible D gene is TRBD1 (6 bases). Germline CDR1 MNHEY, CDR2 SMNVEV (reference sequence). Trimming pared 5 bases from V and 2 bases from J, leaving 25 bases between. There are 19 residues in the CDR3. The CDR3 reads CASSPSQTGPTEAYNEQFF. The CDR3 DNA follows: TGTGCCAGCAGTCCCTCCCAGACAGGACCCACGGAAGCCTACAATGAGCAGTTCTTC.

The gene calls are TRBV6-2 or TRBV6-3 and TRBJ1-5, with D tentatively TRBD1 (5 bases). The CDR3 is made up of 13 amino acids. V was clipped by 2 bases and J by 6 bases, with 8 bases between them. The germline CDR1 and CDR2 sequences are MNHEY and SVGEGT. CDR3 region: CASSYTGGQPQHF. The CDR3 DNA is TGTGCCAGCAGTTACACGGGGGGTCAGCCCCAGCATTTT.

This rearrangement joins TRBV3-1 (or the pseudogene TRBV3-2) to TRBJ2-1, with 9 bases that match TRBD1. This CDR3 contains 17 residues. V gave up 10 bases and J gave up 4 bases; unmatched junction bases: 17. Germline V lookup: CDR1 LGHDT, CDR2 YNNKEL (reference sequence). CDR3 bases: TGTGCCACTCACCCACATTCCCGGACAGGGGTATACAATGAGCAGTTCTTC. It is translated as CATHPHSRTGVYNEQFF.

This clone was observed a few times. V is TRBV30 and J is TRBJ2-7; 7 bases fit TRBD1. J lost 2 bases, V lost 8 bases, and 6 bases had no gene match. CDR1 is GTSNPN, CDR2 SVGIG, per germline (reference sequence). CDR3 size: 12 residues. CDR3 loop: CAGDQGAYEQYF. CDR3 sequence (DNA): TGTGCCGGCGATCAGGGGGCCTACGAGCAGTACTTC. Variable domain in full (rest from reference TRBV30 and TRBJ2-7): SQTIHQWPATLVQPVGSPLSLECTVEGTSNPNLYWYRQAAGRGLQLLFYSVGIGQISSEVPQNLSASRPQDRQFILSSKKLLLSDSGFYLCAGDQGAYEQYFGPGTRLTVT.

The rearrangement links TRBV19 to TRBJ1-2, with 11 bases fitting TRBD1. Germline assignment: CDR1 LNHDA and CDR2 SQIVND (reference sequence). Germline trimming cut 2 bases from V and 2 bases from J; bases unmatched to any gene: 4. The CDR3 consists of 16 residues. DNA for the CDR3: TGTGCCAGTAGTATATTCCGGGACAGGGGGAACTATGGCTACACCTTC. It translates to CASSIFRDRGNYGYTF.

Written as DNA, the CDR3 is TGTGCCAGCAGCCCTCGCGGGGCGTTTCAGCCCCAGCATTTT. Amino acid sequence: CASSPRGAFQPQHF. The rearrangement uses TRBV16 and TRBJ1-5; D is possibly TRBD1 (5 bases). This CDR3 has 14 amino acids. CDR1 is KGHSY and CDR2 is FQNENV in the germline V gene. Deletions cut 4 bases from V and 6 bases from J, with 13 bases between.

The chain is built from TRBV7-3 and TRBJ1-1, with 7 bases identical to TRBD1. Germline V gene lookup returns CDR1 SGHTA and CDR2 FQGTGA. The V and J ends lost 5 bases and 2 bases, in that order; junction bases with no gene match: 5. This CDR3 is 14 amino acids long. The CDR3 DNA follows: TGTGCCAGCAGCAAACGGGACAGTAACACTGAAGCTTTCTTT. Amino acid sequence: CASSKRDSNTEAFF.

The chain combines TRBV5-4 with TRBJ2-1; D call uncertain. The germline gives CDR1 SGHNT, CDR2 YYREEE (reference sequence). The germline V and J ends were trimmed by 2 bases and 0 bases, with 9 bases remaining between them. The CDR3 covers 15 residues. The CDR3 is CASSLTQSSYNEQFF. CDR3 nucleotide sequence: TGTGCCAGCAGCTTAACCCAGAGCTCCTACAATGAGCAGTTCTTC. Full variable domain (outside the CDR3, taken from reference TRBV5-4 and TRBJ2-1): ETGVTQSPTHLIKTRGQQVTLRCSSQSGHNTVSWYQQALGQGPQFIFQYYREEENGRGNFPPRFSGLQFPNYSSELNVNALELDDSALYLCASSLTQSSYNEQFFGPGTRLTVL.

This chain joins TRBV2 and TRBJ2-6; TRBD1 matches at 9 bases. The V gene's germline CDR1 is SNHLY and CDR2 FYNNEI. The V and J ends lost 6 bases and 0 bases, in that order; junction bases with no gene match: 6. The CDR3 consists of 17 residues. The CDR3 DNA follows: TGTGCCAGCAGGCGGGGACAGGGACGCTCTGGGGCCAACGTCCTGACTTTC. Translation gives CASRRGQGRSGANVLTF.

J is TRBJ1-1 and V is TRBV19; no definite D call. The CDR3 length is 14 residues. V was trimmed by 1 base and J by 1 base, leaving 7 bases between them. Germline V gene data show CDR1 as LNHDA and CDR2 as SQIVND (reference sequence). CDR3 region: CASSIGSGNTEAFF. CDR3 DNA: TGTGCCAGTAGTATAGGTAGCGGGAACACTGAAGCTTTCTTT.

This sequence joins TRBV5-5 and TRBJ1-6; D gene ambiguous. This CDR3 is 16 amino acids long. Germline V lookup: CDR1 SGHKS, CDR2 YYEKEE (reference sequence). V was cut by 0 bases and J by 8 bases, with 15 bases left in between. For the CDR3, the DNA is TGTGCCAGCAGCTTGGTGGTTCGGACGGTCCATTCACCCCTCCACTTT. Its protein is CASSLVVRTVHSPLHF.

The chain carries TRBV7-2 and TRBJ1-2; 10 bases fit TRBD1. V lost 5 bases to trimming and J lost 8 bases; unmatched junction nucleotides: 8. The CDR3 is 14 residues long. The germline V gene encodes CDR1 SGHTA and CDR2 FQGNSA. The CDR3 protein is CASSPGQGGRGYTF. The CDR3 DNA reads as TGTGCCAGCAGCCCAGGACAGGGGGGGCGGGGCTACACCTTC.